This is a list of T cell receptor beta chains from one sample in a study of CD8 T cells in ankylosing spondylitis. TCRdb ran MiXCR on the 5' RACE reads and lists one entry per CDR3 protein. Of about 360,000 distinct CDR3 sequences listed, 20% to 25% are singletons. The sample was blood, either unsorted or a sorted T cell fraction (not recorded which). Receptors originate from a male donor with ankylosing spondylitis or in good health (not recorded which). The CDR3 runs from the conserved cysteine through the conserved F or W. The order of the fields is D gene, V gene, J gene, clone size, CDR3 protein, CDR3 DNA. D genes are given only for firm matches. Size is omitted from some rows. Given values are once, few, many or a class for expanded clones.

.	TRBV15	TRBJ2-2	.	CATSRDEIGELFF	TGTGCCACCAGCAGAGATGAAATCGGGGAGCTGTTTTTT
.	TRBV5-6	TRBJ2-2	once	CASSFSPGAGTGELFF	TGTGCCAGCAGCTTCTCGCCAGGGGCCGGCACCGGGGAGCTGTTTTTT
.	TRBV29-1	TRBJ2-3	.	CSVVGNSGTDTQYF	TGCAGCGTTGTGGGGAATAGCGGCACAGATACGCAGTATTTT
TRBD2	TRBV12-3/TRBV12-4	TRBJ2-3	few	CASRPSGSTDTQYF	TGTGCCAGCAGACCTAGCGGATCCACAGATACGCAGTATTTT
.	TRBV7-9	TRBJ2-7	.	CASSLEATSYEQYF	TGTGCCAGCAGCTTAGAGGCCACCTCCTACGAGCAGTACTTC
.	TRBV27	TRBJ1-5	few	CASSLLQGAGQPQHF	TGTGCCAGCAGTCTCCTCCAGGGAGCGGGTCAGCCCCAGCATTTT
TRBD2	TRBV5-6	TRBJ2-7	few	CASSSGSGGYEQYF	TGTGCCAGCAGCTCCGGTAGCGGGGGCTACGAGCAGTACTTC
TRBD1	TRBV4-1	TRBJ2-1	.	CASSQGSGGDEQFF	TGCGCCAGCAGCCAAGGGTCAGGGGGCGATGAGCAGTTCTTC
TRBD2	TRBV11-2	TRBJ2-1	.	CASSFPERGRLNEQFF	TGTGCCAGCAGCTTTCCCGAGCGGGGGAGGCTCAATGAGCAGTTCTTC
TRBD1	TRBV11-2	TRBJ2-5	many	CASRGTAQETQYF	TGTGCCAGCAGGGGGACAGCCCAAGAGACCCAGTACTTC
.	TRBV5-1	TRBJ2-4	.	CASSLTQSKNIQYF	TGCGCCAGCAGCTTAACGCAGAGTAAAAACATTCAGTACTTC
.	TRBV12-3/TRBV12-4	TRBJ2-2	.	CASRPGGAGELFF	TGTGCCAGCAGACCTGGCGGGGCCGGGGAGCTGTTTTTT
.	TRBV4-1	TRBJ2-1	few	CASSQDWSNEQFF	TGCGCCAGCAGCCAAGATTGGTCGAATGAGCAGTTCTTC
.	TRBV4-1	TRBJ2-7	.	CASSPDGYYEQYF	TGCGCCAGCAGCCCAGACGGTTACTACGAGCAGTACTTC
TRBD2	TRBV20-1	TRBJ2-1	few	CSAGGTPRANEQFF	TGCAGTGCGGGGGGGACCCCAAGGGCCAATGAGCAGTTCTTC
TRBD2	TRBV9	TRBJ2-1	.	CASSERGASYNEQFF	TGTGCCAGCAGTGAGCGGGGGGCTTCCTACAATGAGCAGTTCTTC
.	TRBV7-9	TRBJ2-3	few	CASSPPSSTHTDTQYF	TGTGCCAGCAGCCCCCCCTCCTCGACACACACAGATACGCAGTATTTT
.	TRBV9	TRBJ1-4	few	CASSPGRGASEKLFF	TGTGCCAGCAGTCCCGGACGGGGGGCTAGTGAAAAACTGTTTTTT
.	TRBV11-2	TRBJ1-2	many	CASSFLGWELGRYTF	TGTGCCAGCAGCTTTTTGGGTTGGGAGCTTGGCCGCTACACCTTC
.	TRBV13	TRBJ2-4	few	CASSLGGEAKNIQYF	TGTGCCAGCAGCTTAGGAGGGGAGGCCAAAAACATTCAGTACTTC
.	TRBV6-1	TRBJ1-1	.	CASSAQPTGILNTEAFF	TGTGCCAGCAGTGCCCAACCGACAGGTATCCTGAACACTGAAGCTTTCTTT
.	TRBV2	TRBJ2-7	few	CASRVTEQYF	TGTGCCAGCAGAGTGACGGAGCAGTACTTC
.	TRBV12-3/TRBV12-4	TRBJ2-7	.	CASTYGHSDEQYF	TGTGCCAGCACTTACGGACATTCCGACGAGCAGTACTTC
.	TRBV12-3/TRBV12-4	TRBJ2-7	.	CASSLGRLTFEQYF	TGTGCCAGCAGTTTAGGCAGACTTACCTTCGAGCAGTACTTC
.	TRBV6-1	TRBJ1-1	many	CASSRGNTEAFF	TGTGCCAGTTCCCGGGGGAACACTGAAGCTTTCTTT
.	TRBV10-3	TRBJ2-7	.	CAISEATGPYEQYF	TGTGCCATCAGTGAGGCGACAGGTCCCTACGAGCAGTACTTC
TRBD2	TRBV28	TRBJ2-5	.	CASSPAGGLAETQYF	TGTGCCAGTTCACCAGCGGGGGGGCTGGCGGAGACCCAGTACTTC
TRBD1	TRBV4-2	TRBJ1-4	few	CASGQGTEKLFF	TGTGCCAGTGGACAGGGAACTGAAAAACTGTTTTTT
.	TRBV19	TRBJ1-5	once	CASSIRGWQPQHF	TGTGCCAGTAGTATTCGGGGTTGGCAGCCCCAGCATTTT